The following is a T cell receptor (beta chain) sequence with its context. This CDR3 contains 15 residues. Trimming pared 1 base from V and 1 base from J, leaving 9 bases between. Germline assignment: CDR1 LGHNA and CDR2 YSLEER. The source of the sample is a study of T cell responses to AZD1222 COVID-19 vaccine. Libraries were prepared by immunoSEQ multiplex PCR; TCRdb keeps only in-frame clonotypes and omits some of them. The table includes some 170,000 clones, 70% to 90% detected once. The sequencing here drew on peripheral blood, taken 28 days after the second dose of the MenACWY control vaccine. This sequence originates from an adult who received the MenACWY meningococcal vaccine as a control. This sequence joins TRBV4-3 and TRBJ2-3; tentative D call: TRBD1 (5 bases). CDR3: CASSQGQTRTDTQYF. In nucleotides, the CDR3 is TGCGCCAGCAGCCAAGGACAGACACGCACAGATACGCAGTATTTT.